The 9 T cell receptor beta chains below all came from one sample that was sequenced in a study of blood T cell repertoires in COVID-19. Clones were read by immunoSEQ multiplex PCR, and TCRdb kept only the in-frame ones, dropping some. The data contain 45,000 to 65,000 clones, 91% of them singletons. The sample taken for sequencing was peripheral blood. Every receptor here comes from a human donor in a cohort sampled during active COVID-19.

The chain has TRBV27 and TRBJ2-1; 7 nucleotides line up with TRBD1. Germline CDR1 MNHEY, CDR2 SMNVEV (reference sequence). This CDR3 spans 14 amino acids. The junction had 8 bases not matched to a gene; V was cut back by 7 bases and J by 5 bases. The CDR3 DNA follows: TGTGCCAGCAAGGCCGGGACAGCCAACAATGAGCAGTTCTTC. It specifies CASKAGTANNEQFF.

The chain carries TRBV5-4 and TRBJ2-6; D call uncertain. The CDR3 runs 16 residues. Per the germline V gene, CDR1 is SGHNT and CDR2 is YYREEE (reference sequence). Between the trimmed V and J ends, which lost 1 base and 0 bases, there was a span of 8 bases. For the CDR3, the DNA is TGTGCCAGCAGCTTGTCATCGAGCTCTGGGGCCAACGTCCTGACTTTC. It is translated as CASSLSSSSGANVLTF.

The chain couples TRBV5-4 to TRBJ1-5; D not certain. V dropped 0 bases and J dropped 5 bases, with 3 bases sitting between them. Per germline, CDR1 SGHNT and CDR2 YYREEE (reference sequence). This CDR3 has 12 amino acids. The CDR3 DNA follows: TGTGCCAGCAGCTTGGGAGATCAGCCCCAGCATTTT. Amino acids: CASSLGDQPQHF. Variable domain in full (rest from reference TRBV5-4 and TRBJ1-5): ETGVTQSPTHLIKTRGQQVTLRCSSQSGHNTVSWYQQALGQGPQFIFQYYREEENGRGNFPPRFSGLQFPNYSSELNVNALELDDSALYLCASSLGDQPQHFGDGTRLSIL.

The chain couples TRBV24-1 to TRBJ2-1; 13 bases fit TRBD2. Germline V CDR1 and CDR2: KGHDR, SFDVKD. The CDR3 consists of 16 residues. Trimming cost V 4 bases and J 6 bases; bases outside gene matches: 5. As DNA, the CDR3 is TGTGCCACCAGTGACCGAGGGACTAGCGGGGCCAATGAGCAGTTCTTC. This gives the protein CATSDRGTSGANEQFF.

The V call is TRBV12-3 or TRBV12-4, the J call TRBJ2-2; D ambiguous. Trimming removed 6 bases at V and 4 bases at J, with 6 bases between. The CDR3 spans 12 residues. CDR3 nucleotide sequence: TGTGCCAGCAGCTACTCCACCGGGGAGCTGTTTTTT. Protein: CASSYSTGELFF.

The chain joins TRBV11-3 to TRBJ2-1, with TRBD2 identical over 13 bases. The V gene end was trimmed by 5 bases and the J gene end by 6 bases; junction bases not matched to a gene: 7. CDR3 length equals 16 residues. CDR1 is SGHNT and CDR2 is YENEEA in the germline V gene. This CDR3 reads CASSARTSGSFNEQFF. In DNA form, the CDR3 reads TGTGCCAGCAGCGCAAGGACTAGCGGGAGTTTCAATGAGCAGTTCTTC.

The rearrangement joins TRBV6-1 to TRBJ2-1, with 7 bases lining up with TRBD1. J lost 4 bases, V lost 2 bases, and 20 bases had no gene match. This CDR3 is 20 amino acids long. The germline V gene has CDR1 MNHNS and CDR2 SASEGT. CDR3 DNA sequence: TGTGCCAGCAGTGAAAAAGAAGGACAGGCTATCCTACGAATTTACAATGAGCAGTTCTTC. Translating gives CASSEKEGQAILRIYNEQFF.

The chain combines TRBV19 with TRBJ1-3; possibly TRBD1 for D (6 bases). The CDR3 has 15 residues. Trimming stripped 3 bases from V and 1 base from J, with 10 bases between. Germline CDR1 reads LNHDA; CDR2 reads SQIVND (reference sequence). CDR3 nucleotides: TGTGCCAGTAGTATCAGCAGGGGTTCTGGAAACACCATATATTTT. Translating it yields CASSISRGSGNTIYF.

The gene calls are TRBV7-9 and TRBJ1-2; tentatively, D is TRBD1 (5 bases). This CDR3 is 14 amino acids long. From germline, CDR1 is SEHNR and CDR2 FQNEAQ (reference sequence). Trimming left V 6 bases short and J 5 bases short, with 16 bases between. The CDR3 sequence is CASSFSGVDYGYTF. CDR3 in DNA: TGTGCCAGCAGTTTCTCGGGGGTCGATTATGGCTACACCTTC.